The sample holds many counts of the clone carrying this T cell receptor (beta chain). Its target is unknown. Libraries from naive CD8 cells were generated from roughly 21,000 to 960,000 sorted cells (with 10%, 30% or 50% RNA). The authors gated naive CD8 T cells as CD8+CD4-CCR7+CD45RA+ for sorting. This specimen comes from a study of molecular identifiers for immune sequencing clone quantification. Study context: Replicate RNA came from around 18,000 or 91,000 naive CD8 cells and was split five ways, and four parts were sequenced.

Overall study results and limits: For effector cells, clones above 20 RNA copies held over 99% of molecules; for naive cells, under 1%.

TCRdb redid the calling of the PCR reads with MiXCR, one entry per CDR3 protein. This sample yields about 320,000 distinct CDR3 sequences, of which 20% to 25% are seen a single time; about 0.79% belongs to the top ten. CDR3 length: 15 amino acids. V dropped 3 bases and J dropped 7 bases, with 16 bases sitting between them. Germline values: CDR1 SEHNR, CDR2 FQNEAQ (reference sequence). The chain uses TRBV7-9 and TRBJ1-5; D is possibly TRBD1 (6 bases). The sequenced material came from naive CD8+ T cells from blood, with Jurkat cell RNA spiked in. Subset indicated: FACS-sorted CD8+CD4-CCR7+CD45RA+ naive T cells. The receptor was derived from a human donor in good health. Some libraries in this study had Jurkat cell RNA spiked in. The CDR3 DNA sequence: TGTGCCAGCAGCTTTTCGGGAGGGGGAAGGCAGCCCCAGCATTTT. This gives the protein CASSFSGGGRQPQHF.